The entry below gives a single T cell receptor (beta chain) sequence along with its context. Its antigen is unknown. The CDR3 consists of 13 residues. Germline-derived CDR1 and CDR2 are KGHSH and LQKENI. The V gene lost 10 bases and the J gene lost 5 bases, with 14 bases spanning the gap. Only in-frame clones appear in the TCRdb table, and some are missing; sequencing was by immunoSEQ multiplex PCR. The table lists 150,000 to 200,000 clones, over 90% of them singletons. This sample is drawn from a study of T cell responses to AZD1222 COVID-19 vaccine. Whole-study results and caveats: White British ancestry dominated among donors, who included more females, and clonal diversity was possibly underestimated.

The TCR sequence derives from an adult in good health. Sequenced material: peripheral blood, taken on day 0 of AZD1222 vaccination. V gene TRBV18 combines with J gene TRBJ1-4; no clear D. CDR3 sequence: CATRGGGNEKLFF. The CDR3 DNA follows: TGTGCCACCCGGGGAGGCGGGAATGAAAAACTGTTTTTT.